This TCR beta chain was profiled in a study of T cell clones after liver transplantation. Study at large: Tolerance: complete withdrawal held at least one year, liver enzymes staying within twice normal. Points from the study as a whole: A larger donor-reactive than third-party decline suggested partial antigen-specific deletion. Rather than being deleted, graft donor-reactive T cells may have moved into the graft.

Assay: immunoSEQ multiplex PCR; the TCRdb copy retains only in-frame clones and omits some. This sample carries 93,000 or so clones, about 86% of them seen once, and the ten largest clones take approximately 2.8%. In regard to this clone: Its specificity is unknown.

CDR1 is SGDLS and CDR2 is YYNGEE in the germline V gene. This CDR3 contains 15 residues. The V gene lost 3 bases and the J gene lost 2 bases, with 14 bases spanning the gap. V gene TRBV9 combines with J gene TRBJ1-2, with a tentative D call TRBD1 (5 bases). The sequences come from CD4+ T cells from blood, collected 45 to 50 months after liver transplant. The receptor was derived from a human patient who received a liver transplant. The graft donor may be the source of some T cells. CDR3 region: CASSALGPTNYGYTF. The CDR3 coding sequence is TGTGCCAGCAGCGCCTTGGGACCGACAAACTATGGCTACACCTTC.